The next 7 T cell receptor beta chains were all read from a single sample in a study of blood T cells in healthy people across ages. The use of a sample-barcoded 5' primer and a J-beta primer mix characterized a second PCR of roughly 7 to 11 cycles. TCRdb passed the 5' RACE reads through MiXCR, listing each CDR3 protein once. Here the sample spans roughly 1.9 million distinct CDR3 sequences, about two fifths being singletons. Sequencing was done on a sample of blood. Receptor source: a human donor in good health.

This clonotype was counted only a few times. The J gene is TRBJ2-3, the V gene TRBV7-2; D is uncertain. The CDR3 totals 15 residues. V was pared by 2 bases and J by 4 bases, with 13 bases between. Germline V lookup: CDR1 SGHTA, CDR2 FQGNSA. In nucleotides, the CDR3 is TGTGCCAGCAGCTTATATGCGAGAAAAGCAGATACGCAGTATTTT. Translation: CASSLYARKADTQYF.

The rearrangement uses TRBV6-1 and TRBJ2-1; D remains unclear. The CDR3 totals 13 residues. Germline assignment: CDR1 MNHNS and CDR2 SASEGT. Trimming took 7 bases from V and 0 from J, leaving 7 bases between them. The CDR3 is CASNTISYNEQFF. The CDR3 DNA reads as TGTGCCAGCAATACTATCTCCTACAATGAGCAGTTCTTC.

This rearrangement joins TRBV10-3 to TRBJ2-3; D is possibly TRBD1 or TRBD2 (5 bases each). Germline CDR1 is ENHRY and CDR2 is SYGVKD. The CDR3 runs to 15 residues. The V gene lost 6 bases and the J gene lost 2 bases, with 15 bases spanning the gap. Written as DNA, the CDR3 is TGTGCCATCAGCCGGGACGGAACTATCACAGATACGCAGTATTTT. It codes for CAISRDGTITDTQYF.

The genes are TRBV27 and TRBJ2-7; D tentatively reads TRBD1 or TRBD2 (5 bases each). The germline V and J ends were trimmed by 5 bases and 4 bases, with 15 bases remaining between them. The CDR3 loop spans 14 amino acids. Germline V gene lookup returns CDR1 MNHEY and CDR2 SMNVEV (reference sequence). CDR3 amino acids: CASSPSGPPYEQYF. In DNA form, the CDR3 reads TGTGCCAGCAGTCCCTCGGGACCACCTTACGAGCAGTACTTC.

The chain employs TRBV20-1 and TRBJ2-1, with TRBD1 matching 8 bases. CDR1 DFQATT and CDR2 SNEGSKA come from the germline V gene (reference sequence). CDR3 length: 14 residues. The J segment lost 1 base and the V segment lost 4 bases, leaving 3 bases of the junction unmatched. The chain's CDR3 is CSAIRTGSYNEQFF. In DNA form, the CDR3 reads TGCAGTGCTATAAGGACAGGGTCCTACAATGAGCAGTTCTTC.

At least ten counts were recorded for this clonotype. The chain has TRBV29-1 and TRBJ2-1, with D perhaps matching TRBD2 (5 bases). The CDR3 has 11 amino acids. CDR1 SQVTM and CDR2 ANQGSEA come from the germline V gene. The germline V and J ends were trimmed by 7 bases and 8 bases, with 12 bases remaining between them. Here the CDR3 reads CSAGGGHEQFF. The CDR3 DNA reads TGCAGCGCTGGAGGTGGGCATGAGCAGTTCTTC.

This clonotype showed up just a few times. V usage is TRBV4-3 and J usage is TRBJ2-7; 9 positions agree with TRBD1. CDR1 is LGHNA, CDR2 YSLEER, per germline. CDR3 size: 17 residues. J lost 3 bases, V lost 0 bases, and 9 bases had no gene match. The DNA of the CDR3 is TGCGCCAGCAGCCAAGATTTGGAGGACAGGGGCGTCTACGAGCAGTACTTC. Its translation is CASSQDLEDRGVYEQYF.